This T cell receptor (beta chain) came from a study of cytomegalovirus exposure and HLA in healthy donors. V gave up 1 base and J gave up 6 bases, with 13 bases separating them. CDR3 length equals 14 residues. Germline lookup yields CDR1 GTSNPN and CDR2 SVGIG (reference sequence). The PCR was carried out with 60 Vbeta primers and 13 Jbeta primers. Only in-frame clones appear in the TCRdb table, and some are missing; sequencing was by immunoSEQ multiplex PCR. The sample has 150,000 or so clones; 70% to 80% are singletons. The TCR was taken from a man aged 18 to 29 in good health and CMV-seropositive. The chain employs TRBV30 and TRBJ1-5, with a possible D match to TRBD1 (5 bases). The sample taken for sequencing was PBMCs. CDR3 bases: TGTGCCTGGAGTGCCTCCAGCGGGACTCAGCCCCAGCATTTT. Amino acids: CAWSASSGTQPQHF.